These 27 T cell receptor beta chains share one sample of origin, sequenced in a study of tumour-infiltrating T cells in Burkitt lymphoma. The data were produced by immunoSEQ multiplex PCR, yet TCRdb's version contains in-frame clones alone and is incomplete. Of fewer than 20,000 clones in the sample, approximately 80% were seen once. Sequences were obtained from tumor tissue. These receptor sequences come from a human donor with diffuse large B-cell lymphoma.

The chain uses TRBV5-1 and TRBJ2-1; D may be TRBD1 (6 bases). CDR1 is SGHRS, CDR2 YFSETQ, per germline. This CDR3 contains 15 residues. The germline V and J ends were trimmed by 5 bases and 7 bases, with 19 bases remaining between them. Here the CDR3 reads CASRPDGGVSNEQFF. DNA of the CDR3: TGCGCCAGCAGGCCTGATGGGGGCGTTAGTAATGAGCAGTTCTTC.

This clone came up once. CDR3 sequence (DNA): TGTGCCAGCAGTCCAGGGGTAATGCTGTTTTTT. This translates into CASSPGVMLFF. This chain links TRBV2 with TRBJ2-2; D perhaps matches TRBD1 (6 bases). The germline gives CDR1 SNHLY, CDR2 FYNNEI. Trimming cost V 5 bases and J 13 bases, with 11 bases left between them. The CDR3 runs to 11 residues.

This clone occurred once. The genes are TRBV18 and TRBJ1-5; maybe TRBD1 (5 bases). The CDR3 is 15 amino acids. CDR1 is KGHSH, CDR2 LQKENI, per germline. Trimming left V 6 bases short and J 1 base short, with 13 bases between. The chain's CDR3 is CASSGAVQSNQPQHF. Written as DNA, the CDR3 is TGTGCCAGCTCCGGGGCAGTCCAGAGCAATCAGCCCCAGCATTTT.

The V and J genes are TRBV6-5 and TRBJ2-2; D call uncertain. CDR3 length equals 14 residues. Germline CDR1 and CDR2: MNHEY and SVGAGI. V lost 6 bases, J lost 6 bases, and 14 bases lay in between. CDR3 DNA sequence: TGTGCCAGCAGGACGGTCCTGGTTTCCGGGGAGCTGTTTTTT. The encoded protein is CASRTVLVSGELFF.

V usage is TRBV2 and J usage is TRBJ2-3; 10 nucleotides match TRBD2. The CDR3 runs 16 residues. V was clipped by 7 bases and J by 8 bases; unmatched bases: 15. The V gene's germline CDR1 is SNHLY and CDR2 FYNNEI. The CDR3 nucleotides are TGTGCCAGCAAATCCTCTAGCGGGGGAACAACTCGTACGCAGTATTTT. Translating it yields CASKSSSGGTTRTQYF.

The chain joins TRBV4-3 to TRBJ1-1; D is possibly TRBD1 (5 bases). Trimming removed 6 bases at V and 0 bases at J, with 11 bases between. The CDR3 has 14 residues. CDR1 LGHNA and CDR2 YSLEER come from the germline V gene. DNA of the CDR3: TGCGCCAGCAGAAGTGGGGGGTTGAACACTGAAGCTTTCTTT. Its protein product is CASRSGGLNTEAFF.

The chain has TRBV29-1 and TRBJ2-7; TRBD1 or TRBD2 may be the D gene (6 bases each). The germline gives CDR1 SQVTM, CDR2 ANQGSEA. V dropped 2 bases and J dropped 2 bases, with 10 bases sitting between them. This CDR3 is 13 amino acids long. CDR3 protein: CSVETGAAYEQYF. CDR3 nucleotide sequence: TGCAGCGTTGAAACGGGGGCAGCCTACGAGCAGTACTTC.

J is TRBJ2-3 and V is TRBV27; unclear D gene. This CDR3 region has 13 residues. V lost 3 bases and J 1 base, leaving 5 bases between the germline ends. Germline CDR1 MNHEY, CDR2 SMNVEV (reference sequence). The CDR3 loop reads CASSFGGTDTQYF. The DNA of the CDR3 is TGTGCCAGCAGTTTTGGGGGCACAGATACGCAGTATTTT.

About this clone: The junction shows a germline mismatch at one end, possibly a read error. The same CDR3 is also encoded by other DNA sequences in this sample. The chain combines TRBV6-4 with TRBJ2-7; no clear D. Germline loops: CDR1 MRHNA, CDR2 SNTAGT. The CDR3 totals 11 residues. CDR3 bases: TGCGCCAGCTCCGAGTCCTACGAGCAGTACTTC. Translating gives CASSESYEQYF.

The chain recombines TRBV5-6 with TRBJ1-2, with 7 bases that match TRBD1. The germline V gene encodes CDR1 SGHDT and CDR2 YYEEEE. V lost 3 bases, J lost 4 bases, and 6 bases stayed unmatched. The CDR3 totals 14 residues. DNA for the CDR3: TGTGCCAGCAGCTGGCCGGGACAGCCCTATGGCTACACCTTC. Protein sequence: CASSWPGQPYGYTF.

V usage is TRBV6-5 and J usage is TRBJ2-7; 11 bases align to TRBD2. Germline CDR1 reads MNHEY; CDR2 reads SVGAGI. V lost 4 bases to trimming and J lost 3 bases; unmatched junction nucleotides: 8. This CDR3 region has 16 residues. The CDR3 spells CASSSLAGDWIYEQYF. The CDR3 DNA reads TGTGCCAGCAGTTCACTAGCGGGGGATTGGATCTACGAGCAGTACTTC.

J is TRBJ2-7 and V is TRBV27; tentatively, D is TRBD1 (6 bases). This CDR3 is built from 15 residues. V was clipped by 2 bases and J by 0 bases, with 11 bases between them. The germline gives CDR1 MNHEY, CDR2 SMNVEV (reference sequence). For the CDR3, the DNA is TGTGCCAGCAGTTTAGTAGGACAGAGCTCCTACGAGCAGTACTTC. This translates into CASSLVGQSSYEQYF.

CDR3 region: CASSYSAEAFF. The CDR3 DNA reads TGTGCCAGCAGTTACTCGGCTGAAGCTTTCTTT. This chain uses TRBV6-5 with TRBJ1-1; no firm D call. CDR3 size: 11 residues. The germline V gene has CDR1 MNHEY and CDR2 SVGAGI. The V and J ends lost 0 bases and 6 bases respectively, with 2 bases between them.

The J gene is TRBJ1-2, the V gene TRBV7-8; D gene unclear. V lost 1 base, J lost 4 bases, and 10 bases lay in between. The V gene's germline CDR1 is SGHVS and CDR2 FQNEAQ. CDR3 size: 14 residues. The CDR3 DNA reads TGTGCCAGCAGCTTAGAGCCAGCGTTCTATGGCTACACCTTC. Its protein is CASSLEPAFYGYTF. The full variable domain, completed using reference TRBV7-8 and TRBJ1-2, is GAGVSQSPRYKVAKRGQDVALRCDPISGHVSLFWYQQALGQGPEFLTYFQNEAQLDKSGLPSDRFFAERPEGSVSTLKIQRTQQEDSAVYLCASSLEPAFYGYTFGSGTRLTVV.

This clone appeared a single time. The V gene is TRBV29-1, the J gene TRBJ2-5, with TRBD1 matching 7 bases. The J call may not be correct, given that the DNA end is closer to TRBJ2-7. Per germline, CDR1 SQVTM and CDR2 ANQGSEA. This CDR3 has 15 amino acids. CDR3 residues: CSVEDQERGRYEQYF. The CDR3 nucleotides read TGCAGCGTTGAAGATCAGGAAAGGGGGCGTTACGAGCAGTACTTC.

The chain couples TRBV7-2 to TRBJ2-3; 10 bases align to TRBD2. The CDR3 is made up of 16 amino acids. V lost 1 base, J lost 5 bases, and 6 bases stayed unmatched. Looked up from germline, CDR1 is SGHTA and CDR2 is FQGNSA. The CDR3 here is CASSLVVAGGGDTQYF. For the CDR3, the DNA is TGTGCCAGCAGCTTAGTGGTAGCGGGAGGAGGAGATACGCAGTATTTT.

CDR3 sequence reads: CASSRGLGETQYF. CDR3 in DNA: TGTGCCAGCAGCCGAGGACTGGGAGAGACCCAGTACTTC. The J gene is TRBJ2-5, the V gene TRBV7-3; D perhaps matches TRBD2 (5 bases). Germline values: CDR1 SGHTA, CDR2 FQGTGA. This CDR3 has 13 amino acids. Trimming cost V 5 bases and J 4 bases, with 11 bases left between them.

In DNA form, the CDR3 reads TGTGCCAGCAGCCGACTGACTAGCGGGGTTAGCACAGATACGCAGTATTTT. It is translated as CASSRLTSGVSTDTQYF. The chain joins TRBV5-4 to TRBJ2-3, with 11 bases identical to TRBD2. Per germline, CDR1 SGHNT and CDR2 YYREEE (reference sequence). This CDR3 spans 17 amino acids. The ends lost 4 bases at V and 0 bases at J; junction bases unmatched: 7.

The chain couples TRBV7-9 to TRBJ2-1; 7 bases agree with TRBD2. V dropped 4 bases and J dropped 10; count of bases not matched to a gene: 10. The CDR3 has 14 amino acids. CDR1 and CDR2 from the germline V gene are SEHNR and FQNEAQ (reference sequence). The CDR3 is CASSSSGLKVEQFF. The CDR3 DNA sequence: TGTGCCAGCAGCTCTAGCGGCCTCAAGGTCGAGCAGTTCTTC. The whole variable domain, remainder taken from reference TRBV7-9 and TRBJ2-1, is DTGVSQNPRHKITKRGQNVTFRCDPISEHNRLYWYRQTLGQGPEFLTYFQNEAQLEKSRLLSDRFSAERPKGSFSTLEIQRTEQGDSAMYLCASSSSGLKVEQFFGPGTRLTVL.

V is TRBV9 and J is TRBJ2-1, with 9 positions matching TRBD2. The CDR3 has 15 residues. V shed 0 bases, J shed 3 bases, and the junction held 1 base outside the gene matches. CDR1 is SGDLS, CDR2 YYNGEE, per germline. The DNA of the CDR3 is TGTGCCAGCAGCGTAGGCGGGGGGGGCTACAATGAGCAGTTCTTC. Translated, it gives CASSVGGGGYNEQFF.

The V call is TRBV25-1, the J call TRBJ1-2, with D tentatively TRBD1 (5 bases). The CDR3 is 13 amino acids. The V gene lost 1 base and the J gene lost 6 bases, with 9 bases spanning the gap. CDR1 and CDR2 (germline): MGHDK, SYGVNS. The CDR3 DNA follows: TGTGCCAGCAGTGAATTTCAGGGTAATGGCTACACCTTC. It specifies CASSEFQGNGYTF.

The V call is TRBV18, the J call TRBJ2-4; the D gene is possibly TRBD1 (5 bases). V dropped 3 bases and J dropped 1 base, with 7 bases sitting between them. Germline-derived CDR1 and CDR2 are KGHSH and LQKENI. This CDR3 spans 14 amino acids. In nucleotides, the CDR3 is TGTGCCAGCTCACCGGACATTGCCAAAAACATTCAGTACTTC. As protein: CASSPDIAKNIQYF.

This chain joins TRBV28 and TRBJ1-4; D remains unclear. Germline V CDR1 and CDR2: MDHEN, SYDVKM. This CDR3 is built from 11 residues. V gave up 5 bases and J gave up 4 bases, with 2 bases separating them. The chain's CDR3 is CASSHNEKLFF. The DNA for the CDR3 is TGTGCCAGCAGTCATAATGAAAAACTGTTTTTT.

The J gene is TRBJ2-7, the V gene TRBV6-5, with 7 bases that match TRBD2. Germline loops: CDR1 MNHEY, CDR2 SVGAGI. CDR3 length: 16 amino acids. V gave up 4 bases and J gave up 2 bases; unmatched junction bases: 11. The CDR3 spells CASSSLAGDEAYEQYF. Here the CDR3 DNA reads TGTGCCAGCAGTTCCCTTGCGGGGGATGAGGCCTACGAGCAGTACTTC.

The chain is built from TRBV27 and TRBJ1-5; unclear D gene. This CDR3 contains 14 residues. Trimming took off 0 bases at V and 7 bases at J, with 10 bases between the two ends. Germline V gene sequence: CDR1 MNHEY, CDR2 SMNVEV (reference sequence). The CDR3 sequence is CASSLSRVGQPQHF. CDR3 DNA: TGTGCCAGCAGTTTATCGAGGGTAGGGCAGCCCCAGCATTTT.

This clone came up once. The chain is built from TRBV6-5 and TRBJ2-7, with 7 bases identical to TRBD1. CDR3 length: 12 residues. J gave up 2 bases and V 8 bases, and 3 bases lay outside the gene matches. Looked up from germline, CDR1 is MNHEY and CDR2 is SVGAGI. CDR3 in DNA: TGTGCCAGCCGACAGGGTACCTACGAGCAGTACTTC. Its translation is CASRQGTYEQYF.

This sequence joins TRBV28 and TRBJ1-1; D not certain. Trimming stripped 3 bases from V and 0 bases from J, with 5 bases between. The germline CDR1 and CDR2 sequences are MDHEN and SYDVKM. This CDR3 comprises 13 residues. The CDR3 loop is CASSFLVNTEAFF. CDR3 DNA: TGTGCCAGCAGTTTTTTGGTGAACACTGAAGCTTTCTTT.